This TCR beta chain was identified during a study of blood T cell repertoires in COVID-19. In the study overall: COVID-19 samples collected from the United States, Italy and Spain covered acute and convalescent phases. Sources were T cells, B-cell-depleted T cells, or PBMCs; the material itself was cDNA or gDNA.

Germline V gives CDR1 SGHTA, CDR2 FQGNSA. The CDR3 consists of 16 residues. The germline V and J ends were trimmed by 4 bases and 8 bases, with 20 bases remaining between them. Clones were sequenced by immunoSEQ multiplex PCR, and TCRdb holds only the in-frame ones, with some missing. Of 200,000 to 250,000 clones listed, more than 70% are singletons. The sample taken for sequencing was peripheral blood. The sequence derives from a human donor in a cohort sampled during active COVID-19. The rearrangement joins TRBV7-2 to TRBJ1-4; D is possibly TRBD1 (6 bases). CDR3 amino acids: CASSSRGKGRGEKLFF. DNA for the CDR3: TGTGCCAGCAGCTCTAGGGGGAAAGGGAGGGGAGAAAAACTGTTTTTT.